Below are 25 T cell receptor beta chains sequenced from a single sample in a study of blood T cell repertoires in COVID-19. Clones were read by immunoSEQ multiplex PCR, and TCRdb kept only the in-frame ones, dropping some. The table shows more than 150,000 clones, with around 92% occurring only once. The sample comprised peripheral blood. Source of these receptors: a man aged 60 to 75 with acute or convalescent COVID-19.

V is TRBV6-5 and J is TRBJ1-4, with D perhaps matching TRBD1 (5 bases). V was shortened by 6 bases and J by 0 bases, with 11 bases between the two germline ends. The CDR3 runs 15 residues. CDR1 MNHEY and CDR2 SVGAGI come from the germline V gene. The CDR3: CASRFTGSTNEKLFF. The CDR3 region has the DNA TGTGCCAGCAGATTCACAGGATCAACTAATGAAAAACTGTTTTTT.

V is TRBV6-1 and J is TRBJ1-5; D perhaps matches TRBD1 (5 bases). The CDR3 length is 15 residues. Germline loops: CDR1 MNHNS, CDR2 SASEGT. V was trimmed by 2 bases and J by 7 bases, leaving 15 bases between them. CDR3 loop: CASSEWVGDGQPQHF. The CDR3 DNA reads TGTGCCAGCAGTGAATGGGTAGGGGATGGGCAGCCCCAGCATTTT.

The chain has TRBV3-1 (or the pseudogene TRBV3-2) and TRBJ1-2; D ambiguous. This CDR3 has 15 residues. V lost 2 bases to trimming and J lost 8 bases, with 18 bases between them. Germline-derived CDR1 and CDR2 are LGHDT and YNNKEL (reference sequence). The CDR3 sequence is CASSQRGSRFRGYTF. The CDR3 coding sequence is TGTGCCAGCAGCCAAAGAGGGTCCAGATTCAGGGGCTACACCTTC.

This chain joins TRBV6-5 and TRBJ2-2, with TRBD1 identical over 8 bases. The trim removed 4 bases at V and 4 bases at J, leaving 5 bases unmatched. Germline lookup yields CDR1 MNHEY and CDR2 SVGAGI. The CDR3 extends over 15 amino acids. The CDR3 is CASSSYRGTTGELFF. The CDR3 region has the DNA TGTGCCAGCAGTTCCTACAGGGGGACCACCGGGGAGCTGTTTTTT.

V and J are TRBV7-8 and TRBJ1-1; 9 nucleotides match TRBD1. J gave up 0 bases and V 5 bases, and 4 bases lay outside the gene matches. Germline loops: CDR1 SGHVS, CDR2 FQNEAQ. The CDR3 is 15 amino acids. The CDR3 sequence: CASSTQGAVNTEAFF. As DNA, the CDR3 is TGTGCCAGCAGCACACAGGGGGCCGTGAACACTGAAGCTTTCTTT.

The rearrangement joins TRBV7-9 to TRBJ1-6, with a tentative D call TRBD1 (6 bases). The V gene's germline CDR1 is SEHNR and CDR2 FQNEAQ (reference sequence). The germline V and J ends were trimmed by 2 bases and 17 bases, with 16 bases remaining between them. The CDR3 length is 13 residues. CDR3 sequence reads: CASSLTGSRFFHF. CDR3 nucleotides: TGTGCCAGCAGCTTAACAGGGAGTCGGTTCTTCCACTTT.

The V gene is TRBV19, the J gene TRBJ1-2, with TRBD1 matching over 9 bases. There are 14 residues in the CDR3. Losses at the gene ends were 7 bases for V and 7 bases for J; bases not matched to a gene: 10. The germline CDR1 and CDR2 sequences are LNHDA and SQIVND (reference sequence). This CDR3 is CASTHLGQGTGYTF. CDR3 bases: TGTGCCAGTACCCATCTGGGACAGGGAACTGGCTACACCTTC.

The CDR3 DNA follows: TGTGCCAGTAGTAATACAGTGTCTGGAAACACCATATATTTT. Translated: CASSNTVSGNTIYF. The V call is TRBV19, the J call TRBJ1-3; D remains ambiguous. This CDR3 region has 14 residues. CDR1 is LNHDA and CDR2 is SQIVND in the germline V gene (reference sequence). V was shortened by 4 bases and J by 1 base, with 8 bases between the two germline ends. Full variable domain (outside the CDR3, taken from reference TRBV19 and TRBJ1-3): DGGITQSPKYLFRKEGQNVTLSCEQNLNHDAMYWYRQDPGQGLRLIYYSQIVNDFQKGDIAEGYSVSREKKESFPLTVTSAQKNPTAFYLCASSNTVSGNTIYFGEGSWLTVV.

The CDR3 sequence is CASMMLGSTNGYTF. DNA of the CDR3: TGTGCCAGCATGATGCTGGGGAGTACCAATGGCTACACCTTC. The chain links TRBV5-4 to TRBJ1-2; unclear D gene. Germline V CDR1 and CDR2: SGHNT, YYREEE (reference sequence). Trimming pared 6 bases from V and 6 bases from J, leaving 18 bases between. The CDR3 totals 14 residues.

J is TRBJ2-7 and V is TRBV15; 8 positions match TRBD1. Per the germline V gene, CDR1 is LNHNV and CDR2 is YYDKDF (reference sequence). The CDR3 is 14 amino acids. J lost 5 bases, V lost 3 bases, and 6 bases had no gene match. CDR3: CATSRALTGDEQYF. CDR3 DNA: TGTGCCACCAGCAGGGCCCTGACAGGGGACGAGCAGTACTTC. Full variable domain (missing parts from reference TRBV15 and TRBJ2-7): DAMVIQNPRYQVTQFGKPVTLSCSQTLNHNVMYWYQQKSSQAPKLLFHYYDKDFNNEADTPDNFQSRRPNTSFCFLDIRSPGLGDTAMYLCATSRALTGDEQYFGPGTRLTVT.

The rearrangement links TRBV7-2 to TRBJ1-4; the D gene is possibly TRBD1 (6 bases). CDR3 size: 16 residues. V shed 5 bases and J shed 10 bases, with 23 bases lying between them. Germline values: CDR1 SGHTA, CDR2 FQGNSA. This CDR3 is CASSAHQGMALGKLFF. CDR3 DNA sequence: TGTGCCAGCAGCGCACATCAGGGGATGGCGTTGGGAAAACTGTTTTTT.

The V call is TRBV6-5, the J call TRBJ1-2, with D perhaps TRBD1 (5 bases). Germline CDR1 reads MNHEY; CDR2 reads SVGAGI. V lost 8 bases and J lost 7, with 14 bases in between. The CDR3 is 12 amino acids. This CDR3 is CASSPGGGGYTF. Here the CDR3 DNA reads TGTGCCAGCTCTCCAGGCGGGGGTGGCTACACCTTC.

The rearrangement joins TRBV4-2 to TRBJ2-7; TRBD2 matches 12 bases. The germline V gene encodes CDR1 LGHNA and CDR2 YNFKEQ. This CDR3 has 14 amino acids. V gave up 3 bases and J gave up 5 bases; unmatched junction bases: 2. CDR3 region: CASSHGLAGNEQYF. As DNA, the CDR3 is TGTGCCAGCAGCCACGGACTAGCGGGGAACGAGCAGTACTTC.

V usage is TRBV4-3 and J usage is TRBJ1-2; the match to TRBD1 covers 10 bases. Germline V gene data show CDR1 as LGHNA and CDR2 as YSLEER. The CDR3 is 14 amino acids. The junction had 4 bases not matched to a gene; V was cut back by 2 bases and J by 7 bases. Here the CDR3 DNA reads TGCGCCAGCAGCCAACAGACAGGGGGCGGTGGCTACACCTTC. Translation: CASSQQTGGGGYTF.

This chain uses TRBV5-5 with TRBJ2-3, with 9 bases aligning to TRBD1. The V segment lost 4 bases and the J segment 5 bases; nucleotides outside the gene matches: 8. This CDR3 has 15 amino acids. Germline V gene data show CDR1 as SGHKS and CDR2 as YYEKEE (reference sequence). CDR3 bases: TGTGCCAGCAGCACGGGACAGGGTAGAGGAGATACGCAGTATTTT. Amino acids: CASSTGQGRGDTQYF.

This clone was seen just once. V and J are TRBV18 and TRBJ2-2; tentatively, D is TRBD2 (5 bases). The germline CDR1 and CDR2 sequences are KGHSH and LQKENI. V was shortened by 4 bases and J by 1 base, with 13 bases between the two germline ends. The CDR3 loop spans 16 amino acids. CDR3 in DNA: TGTGCCAGCTCACAGAGGACTGGGCGGAACACCGGGGAGCTGTTTTTT. Translated, it gives CASSQRTGRNTGELFF.

The chain carries TRBV20-1 and TRBJ2-7, with 7 bases aligning to TRBD1. The ends lost 3 bases at V and 2 bases at J; junction bases unmatched: 7. Germline values: CDR1 DFQATT, CDR2 SNEGSKA (reference sequence). This CDR3 spans 14 amino acids. The DNA of the CDR3 is TGCAGTGCTAGTTTAAGGGACAGTACCTACGAGCAGTACTTC. This translates into CSASLRDSTYEQYF.

This sequence joins TRBV19 and TRBJ1-2, with TRBD1 identical over 8 bases. The junction had 6 bases not matched to a gene; V was cut back by 6 bases and J by 6 bases. The CDR3 length is 13 residues. Germline V lookup: CDR1 LNHDA, CDR2 SQIVND (reference sequence). DNA of the CDR3: TGTGCCAGTAGGGACAGGGTTGGCCATGGCTACACCTTC. This translates into CASRDRVGHGYTF.

This chain joins TRBV29-1 and TRBJ1-2; 9 nucleotides agree with TRBD1. The germline gives CDR1 SQVTM, CDR2 ANQGSEA. The CDR3 length is 16 residues. The V and J ends lost 0 bases and 5 bases, in that order; junction bases with no gene match: 10. The chain's CDR3 is CSVEDPGRQGDYGYTF. In DNA form, the CDR3 reads TGCAGCGTTGAAGACCCCGGGCGACAGGGGGATTATGGCTACACCTTC.

This clone appeared once. The CDR3 sequence: CASSASAGTVYNEQFF. The CDR3 coding sequence is TGTGCCAGCAGCGCTAGTGCCGGGACAGTATACAATGAGCAGTTCTTC. The J gene is TRBJ2-1, the V gene TRBV9; 7 bases map to TRBD1. Trimming removed 3 bases from V and 4 bases from J; junction bases left unmatched: 10. This CDR3 spans 16 amino acids. Germline CDR1 reads SGDLS; CDR2 reads YYNGEE. Drawing the rest from reference TRBV9 and TRBJ2-1, the complete variable domain is DSGVTQTPKHLITATGQRVTLRCSPRSGDLSVYWYQQSLDQGLQFLIQYYNGEERAKGNILERFSAQQFPDLHSELNLSSLELGDSALYFCASSASAGTVYNEQFFGPGTRLTVL.

The chain carries TRBV7-9 and TRBJ2-1; tentatively, D is TRBD1 (6 bases). Germline CDR1 is SEHNR and CDR2 is FQNEAQ (reference sequence). Trimming removed 7 bases at V and 9 bases at J, with 10 bases between. This CDR3 is 11 amino acids long. The CDR3 region is CASNVRGEQFF. DNA for the CDR3: TGTGCCAGCAACGTCAGGGGTGAGCAGTTCTTC.

This sequence joins TRBV6-5 and TRBJ2-7; D might be TRBD1 (6 bases). This CDR3 is built from 13 residues. Germline assignment: CDR1 MNHEY and CDR2 SVGAGI. The V end was cut by 11 bases, the J end by 0 bases, with 14 bases between. CDR3 loop: CAGSQGLSYEQYF. The CDR3 DNA sequence: TGTGCCGGCTCACAGGGCCTCTCCTACGAGCAGTACTTC.

V and J are TRBV9 and TRBJ1-1, with D perhaps matching TRBD1 (6 bases). The CDR3 contains 13 residues. V dropped 2 bases and J dropped 11 bases, with 16 bases sitting between them. CDR1 and CDR2 (germline): SGDLS, YYNGEE. CDR3 loop: CASSVRDTQPAFF. The CDR3 DNA reads TGTGCCAGCAGCGTCCGGGACACCCAACCGGCTTTCTTT.

In its sample, this clone was seen a few times. The V call is TRBV19, the J call TRBJ1-1; possible D gene TRBD1, 5 bases. CDR1 is LNHDA, CDR2 SQIVND, per germline (reference sequence). This CDR3 is 14 amino acids long. The V end was cut by 5 bases, the J end by 3 bases, with 13 bases between. The CDR3 reads CASSPHGGDTEAFF. CDR3 in DNA: TGTGCCAGTAGTCCCCACGGGGGGGACACTGAAGCTTTCTTT.

The chain links TRBV6-5 to TRBJ1-4, with 7 bases fitting TRBD1. The CDR3 covers 13 residues. Germline V gene sequence: CDR1 MNHEY, CDR2 SVGAGI. Losses at the gene ends were 7 bases for V and 10 bases for J; bases not matched to a gene: 9. CDR3 region: CASKQGIGGKLFF. The CDR3 DNA sequence: TGTGCCAGCAAACAGGGGATCGGGGGAAAACTGTTTTTT.